This T cell receptor (beta chain) was identified in a study of control samples from healthy donors and cancer patients. CDR3 length equals 15 residues. Germline V gene lookup returns CDR1 MNHEY and CDR2 SVGAGI. J lost 8 bases, V lost 6 bases, and 15 bases had no gene match. The data were produced by immunoSEQ multiplex PCR, yet TCRdb's version contains in-frame clones alone and is incomplete. The sample lists roughly 24,000 clones; roughly 83% were seen once. The rearrangement joins TRBV6-5 to TRBJ1-2; 7 positions match TRBD1. This TCR came from a man aged 55 to 70 with head and neck cancer. The source material was PBMCs. The chain's CDR3 is CASRYRPQGKSGYTF. The CDR3 DNA reads TGTGCCAGCAGGTACCGACCACAGGGGAAAAGCGGCTACACCTTC.